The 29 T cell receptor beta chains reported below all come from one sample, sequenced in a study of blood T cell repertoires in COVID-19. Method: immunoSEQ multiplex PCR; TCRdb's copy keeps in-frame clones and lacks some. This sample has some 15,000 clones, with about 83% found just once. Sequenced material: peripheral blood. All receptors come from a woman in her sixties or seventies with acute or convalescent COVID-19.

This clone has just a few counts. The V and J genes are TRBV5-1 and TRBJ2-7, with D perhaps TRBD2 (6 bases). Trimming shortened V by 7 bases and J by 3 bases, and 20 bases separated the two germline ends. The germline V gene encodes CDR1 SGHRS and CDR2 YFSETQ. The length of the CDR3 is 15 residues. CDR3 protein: CASSREPTLYYEQYF. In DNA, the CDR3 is TGCGCCAGCTCCCGGGAGCCTACACTATACTACGAGCAGTACTTC.

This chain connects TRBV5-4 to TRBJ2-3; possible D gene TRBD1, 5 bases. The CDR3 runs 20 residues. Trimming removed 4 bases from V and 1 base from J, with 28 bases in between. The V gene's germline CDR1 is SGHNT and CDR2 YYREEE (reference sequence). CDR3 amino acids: CASSPRLPDRAIPRTDTQYF. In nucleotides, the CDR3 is TGTGCCAGCAGCCCCCGCCTGCCCGACAGAGCCATACCGCGCACAGATACGCAGTATTTT.

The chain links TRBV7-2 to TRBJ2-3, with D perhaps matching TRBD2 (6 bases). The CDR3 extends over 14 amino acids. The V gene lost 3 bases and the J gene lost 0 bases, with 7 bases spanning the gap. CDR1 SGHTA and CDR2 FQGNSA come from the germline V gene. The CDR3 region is CASSFGTSTDTQYF. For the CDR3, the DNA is TGTGCCAGCAGCTTCGGGACTAGCACAGATACGCAGTATTTT.

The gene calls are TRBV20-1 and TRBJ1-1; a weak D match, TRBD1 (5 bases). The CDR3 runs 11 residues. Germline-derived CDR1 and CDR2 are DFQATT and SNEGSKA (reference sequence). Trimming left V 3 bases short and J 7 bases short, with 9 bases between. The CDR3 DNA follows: TGCAGTGCTAGTAACAGGCTTGAAGCTTTCTTT. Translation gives CSASNRLEAFF.

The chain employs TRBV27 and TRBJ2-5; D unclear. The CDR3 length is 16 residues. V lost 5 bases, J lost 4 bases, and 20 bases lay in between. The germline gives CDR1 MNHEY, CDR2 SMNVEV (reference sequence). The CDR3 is CASSRGVQRTGETQYF. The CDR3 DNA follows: TGTGCCAGCAGTAGAGGCGTGCAGAGAACGGGAGAGACCCAGTACTTC.

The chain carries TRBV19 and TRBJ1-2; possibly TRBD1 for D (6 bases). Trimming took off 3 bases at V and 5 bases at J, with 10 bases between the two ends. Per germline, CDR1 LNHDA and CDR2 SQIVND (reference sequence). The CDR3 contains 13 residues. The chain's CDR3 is CASSMSGTYGYTF. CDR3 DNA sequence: TGTGCCAGTAGTATGTCGGGGACATATGGCTACACCTTC.

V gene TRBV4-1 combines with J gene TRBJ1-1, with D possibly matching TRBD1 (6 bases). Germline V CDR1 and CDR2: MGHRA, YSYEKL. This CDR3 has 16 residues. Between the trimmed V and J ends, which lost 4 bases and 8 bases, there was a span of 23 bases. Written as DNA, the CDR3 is TGCGCCAGCAGCCGGGGGGGCCTAGTCCCTAAGTGGGAAGCTTTCTTT. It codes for CASSRGGLVPKWEAFF.

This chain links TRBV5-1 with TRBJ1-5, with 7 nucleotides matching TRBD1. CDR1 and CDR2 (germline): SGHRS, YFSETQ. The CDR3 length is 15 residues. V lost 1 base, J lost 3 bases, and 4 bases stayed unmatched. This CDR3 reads CASSLTGAFNQPQHF. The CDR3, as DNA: TGCGCCAGCAGCTTGACAGGGGCCTTCAATCAGCCCCAGCATTTT.

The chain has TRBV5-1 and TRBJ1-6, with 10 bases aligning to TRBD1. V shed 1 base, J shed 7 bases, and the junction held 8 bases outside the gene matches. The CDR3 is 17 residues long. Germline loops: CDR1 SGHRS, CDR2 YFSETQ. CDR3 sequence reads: CASSLSGGQGRNSPLHF. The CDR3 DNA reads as TGCGCCAGCAGCTTGTCAGGGGGACAGGGGAGGAATTCACCCCTCCACTTT.

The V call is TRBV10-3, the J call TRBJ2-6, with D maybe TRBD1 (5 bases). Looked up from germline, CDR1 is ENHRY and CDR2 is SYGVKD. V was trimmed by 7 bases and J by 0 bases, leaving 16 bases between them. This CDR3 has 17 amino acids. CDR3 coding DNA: TGTGCCATCACCGAACAGGTTTCTAGCTCTGGGGCCAACGTCCTGACTTTC. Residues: CAITEQVSSSGANVLTF.

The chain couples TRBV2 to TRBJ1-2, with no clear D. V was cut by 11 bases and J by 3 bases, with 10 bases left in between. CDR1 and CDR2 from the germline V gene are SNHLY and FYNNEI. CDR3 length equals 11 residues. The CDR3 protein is CAPREDYGYTF. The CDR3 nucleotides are TGTGCCCCAAGGGAGGACTATGGCTACACCTTC.

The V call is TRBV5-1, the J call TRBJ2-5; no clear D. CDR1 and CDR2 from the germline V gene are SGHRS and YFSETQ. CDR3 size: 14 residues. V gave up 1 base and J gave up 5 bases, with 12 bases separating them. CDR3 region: CASSLYPTVETQYF. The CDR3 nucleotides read TGCGCCAGCAGCTTGTACCCAACGGTGGAGACCCAGTACTTC.

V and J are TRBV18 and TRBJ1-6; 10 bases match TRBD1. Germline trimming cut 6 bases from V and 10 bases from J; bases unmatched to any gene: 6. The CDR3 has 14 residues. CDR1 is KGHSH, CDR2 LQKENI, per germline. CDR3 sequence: CASSMGQGFSPLHF. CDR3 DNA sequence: TGTGCCAGCTCCATGGGACAGGGGTTCTCACCCCTCCACTTT. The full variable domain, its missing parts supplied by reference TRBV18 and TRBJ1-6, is NAGVMQNPRHLVRRRGQEARLRCSPMKGHSHVYWYRQLPEEGLKFMVYLQKENIIDESGMPKERFSAEFPKEGPSILRIQQVVRGDSAAYFCASSMGQGFSPLHFGNGTRLTVT.

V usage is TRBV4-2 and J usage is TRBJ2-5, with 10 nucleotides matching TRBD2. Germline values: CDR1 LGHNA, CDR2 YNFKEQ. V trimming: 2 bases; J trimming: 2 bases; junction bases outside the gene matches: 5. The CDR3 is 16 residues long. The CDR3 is CASSQFIAGGQETQYF. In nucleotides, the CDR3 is TGTGCCAGCAGCCAATTTATAGCGGGGGGACAAGAGACCCAGTACTTC.

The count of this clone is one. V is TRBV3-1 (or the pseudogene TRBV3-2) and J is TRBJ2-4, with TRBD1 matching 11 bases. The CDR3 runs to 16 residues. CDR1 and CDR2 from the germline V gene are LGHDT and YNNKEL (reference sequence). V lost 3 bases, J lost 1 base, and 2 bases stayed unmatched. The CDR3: CASSHWDRGAKNIQYF. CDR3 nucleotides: TGTGCCAGCAGCCATTGGGACAGGGGGGCCAAAAACATTCAGTACTTC.

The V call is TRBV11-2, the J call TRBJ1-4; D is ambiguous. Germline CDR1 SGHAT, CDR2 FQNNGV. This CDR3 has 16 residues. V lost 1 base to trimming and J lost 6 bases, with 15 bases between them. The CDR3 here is CASSLVRTRTDEKLFF. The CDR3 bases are TGTGCCAGCAGCTTAGTTCGGACTCGGACTGATGAAAAACTGTTTTTT.

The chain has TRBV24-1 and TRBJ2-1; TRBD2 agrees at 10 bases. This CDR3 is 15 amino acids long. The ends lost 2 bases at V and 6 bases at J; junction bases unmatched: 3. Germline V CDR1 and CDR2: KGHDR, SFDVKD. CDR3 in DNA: TGTGCCACCAGTGATTGGGCTAGCGGGAGCAATGAGCAGTTCTTC. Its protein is CATSDWASGSNEQFF.

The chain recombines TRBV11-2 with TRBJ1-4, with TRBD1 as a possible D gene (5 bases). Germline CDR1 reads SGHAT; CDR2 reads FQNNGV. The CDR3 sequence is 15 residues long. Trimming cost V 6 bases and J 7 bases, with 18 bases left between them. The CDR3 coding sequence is TGTGCCAGCAGAGAGACCGGGACTCGAGGTGAAAAACTGTTTTTT. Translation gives CASRETGTRGEKLFF.

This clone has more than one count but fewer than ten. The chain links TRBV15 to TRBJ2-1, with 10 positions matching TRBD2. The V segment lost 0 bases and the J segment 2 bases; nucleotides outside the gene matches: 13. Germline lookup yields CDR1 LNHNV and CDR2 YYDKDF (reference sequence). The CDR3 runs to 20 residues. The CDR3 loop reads CATSRDLFSSGRAPYNEQFF. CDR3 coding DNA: TGTGCCACCAGCAGAGATCTCTTTTCCAGCGGGAGGGCCCCCTACAATGAGCAGTTCTTC.

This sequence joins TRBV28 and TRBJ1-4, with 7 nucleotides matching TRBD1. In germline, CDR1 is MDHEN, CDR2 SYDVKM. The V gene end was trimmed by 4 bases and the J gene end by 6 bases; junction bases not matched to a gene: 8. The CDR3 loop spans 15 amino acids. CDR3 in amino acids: CASSSSGGWDEKLFF. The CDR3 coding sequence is TGTGCCAGCAGTTCATCAGGGGGGTGGGATGAAAAACTGTTTTTT.

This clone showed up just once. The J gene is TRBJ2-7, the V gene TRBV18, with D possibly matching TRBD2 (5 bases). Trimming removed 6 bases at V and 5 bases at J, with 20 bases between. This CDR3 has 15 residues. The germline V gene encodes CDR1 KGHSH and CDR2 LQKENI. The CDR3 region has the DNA TGTGCCAGCTCCATCCGGGGAGAGGAAGGGCACGAGCAGTACTTC. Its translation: CASSIRGEEGHEQYF.

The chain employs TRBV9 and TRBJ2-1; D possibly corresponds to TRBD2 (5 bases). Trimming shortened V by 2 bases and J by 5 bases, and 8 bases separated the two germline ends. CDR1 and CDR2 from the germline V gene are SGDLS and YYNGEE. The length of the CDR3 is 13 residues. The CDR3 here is CASSVGAHNEQFF. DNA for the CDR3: TGTGCCAGCAGCGTGGGAGCACACAATGAGCAGTTCTTC. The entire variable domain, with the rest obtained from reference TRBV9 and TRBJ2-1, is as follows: DSGVTQTPKHLITATGQRVTLRCSPRSGDLSVYWYQQSLDQGLQFLIQYYNGEERAKGNILERFSAQQFPDLHSELNLSSLELGDSALYFCASSVGAHNEQFFGPGTRLTVL.

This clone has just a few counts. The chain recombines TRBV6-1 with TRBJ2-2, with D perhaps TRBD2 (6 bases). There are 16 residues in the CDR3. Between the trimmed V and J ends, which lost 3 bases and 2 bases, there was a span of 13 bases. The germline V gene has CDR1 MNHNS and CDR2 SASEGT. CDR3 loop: CASSDRTTDNTGELFF. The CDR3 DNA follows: TGTGCCAGCAGTGACCGGACTACGGACAACACCGGGGAGCTGTTTTTT.

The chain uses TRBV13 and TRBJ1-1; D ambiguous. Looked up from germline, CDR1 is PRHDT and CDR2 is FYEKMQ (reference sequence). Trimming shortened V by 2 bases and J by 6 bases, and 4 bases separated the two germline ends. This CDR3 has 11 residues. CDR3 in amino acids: CASSLSAEAFF. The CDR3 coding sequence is TGTGCCAGCAGCTTATCTGCTGAAGCTTTCTTT.

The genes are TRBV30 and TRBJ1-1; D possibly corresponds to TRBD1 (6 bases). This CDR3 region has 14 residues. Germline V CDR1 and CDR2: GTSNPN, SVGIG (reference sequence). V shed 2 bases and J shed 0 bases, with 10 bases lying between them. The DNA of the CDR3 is TGTGCCTGGAGTCGCACAGGGTTGAACACTGAAGCTTTCTTT. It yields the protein CAWSRTGLNTEAFF.

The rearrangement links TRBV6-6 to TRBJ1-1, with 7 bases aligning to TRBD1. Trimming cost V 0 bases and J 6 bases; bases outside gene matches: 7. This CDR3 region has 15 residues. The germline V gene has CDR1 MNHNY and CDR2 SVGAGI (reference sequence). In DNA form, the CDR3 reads TGTGCCAGCAGTTACTCGATAGGGGGCGCAGCTGAAGCTTTCTTT. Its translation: CASSYSIGGAAEAFF.

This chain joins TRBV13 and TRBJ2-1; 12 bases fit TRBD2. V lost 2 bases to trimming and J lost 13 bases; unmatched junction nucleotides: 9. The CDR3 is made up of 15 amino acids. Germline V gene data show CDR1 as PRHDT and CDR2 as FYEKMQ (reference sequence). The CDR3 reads CASSLSSSGGASQFF. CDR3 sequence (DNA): TGTGCCAGCAGCTTATCCTCTAGCGGGGGGGCCAGTCAGTTCTTC.

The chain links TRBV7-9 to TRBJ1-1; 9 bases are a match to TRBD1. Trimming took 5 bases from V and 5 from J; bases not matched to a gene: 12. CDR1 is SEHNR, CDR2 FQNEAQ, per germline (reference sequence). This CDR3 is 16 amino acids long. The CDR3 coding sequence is TGTGCCAGCAGCCCCAACCGGGACAGGGTGGAAACTGAAGCTTTCTTT. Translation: CASSPNRDRVETEAFF.

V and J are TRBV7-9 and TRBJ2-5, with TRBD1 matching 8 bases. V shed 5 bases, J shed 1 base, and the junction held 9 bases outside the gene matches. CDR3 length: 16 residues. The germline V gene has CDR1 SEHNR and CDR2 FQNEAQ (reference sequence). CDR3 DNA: TGTGCCAGCAGCATTGGACAGGGTGGAGTCCAAGAGACCCAGTACTTC. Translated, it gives CASSIGQGGVQETQYF.